Each of the 27 T cell receptor beta chains below was sequenced from the same sample in a study of CD8+CD57+ T cells in acquired aplastic anemia listed by TCRdb under 2018. The instrument given in TCRdb is Illumina HiSeq 2000. Genomic DNA was used as template for profiling of TCR beta VDJ combinations and CDR3 sequences. TCRdb passed the public sequencing reads through fastp at Q25 and MiXCR, retaining productive beta sequences. Rows merge per CDR3 protein into single entries with the most common DNA and genes. This sample holds roughly 58,000 distinct CDR3 sequences; about 50% were observed only once. 2% to 3% of the sample comes from the top ten. The material sequenced was sorted CD4+, CD8+, or CD8+CD57+ T cells (not recorded which) from PBMCs. The receptors were gathered from a human donor in good health, serving as a control.

This clonotype was detected ten times or more. J is TRBJ1-4 and V is TRBV6-1; 9 bases are a match to TRBD1. The CDR3 totals 14 residues. The germline CDR1 and CDR2 sequences are MNHNS and SASEGT. Germline trimming cut 4 bases from V and 8 bases from J; bases unmatched to any gene: 5. The DNA for the CDR3 is TGTGCCAGCAGTGGAGGGACAGGGCGGGAAAAACTGTTTTTT. Translation gives CASSGGTGREKLFF.

Within the sample, this clonotype is medium-sized. The chain employs TRBV10-3 and TRBJ2-1; a possible D gene is TRBD1 (6 bases). CDR3 size: 14 residues. CDR1 and CDR2 from the germline V gene are ENHRY and SYGVKD. V was trimmed by 0 bases and J by 4 bases, leaving 7 bases between them. CDR3 region: CAISESGQYNEQFF. Here the CDR3 DNA reads TGTGCCATCAGTGAGTCAGGACAGTACAATGAGCAGTTCTTC.

This clonotype was seen many times. The chain carries TRBV5-1 and TRBJ2-5; D unresolved. CDR1 and CDR2 (germline): SGHRS, YFSETQ. The CDR3 extends over 15 amino acids. V lost 1 base and J lost 4, with 14 bases in between. Written as DNA, the CDR3 is TGCGCCAGCAGCTTGAGCCAAATCAGTCGAGAGACCCAGTACTTC. The encoded protein is CASSLSQISRETQYF.

This sequence joins TRBV2 and TRBJ2-3, with 12 positions matching TRBD2. The CDR3 loop spans 15 amino acids. Germline lookup yields CDR1 SNHLY and CDR2 FYNNEI. V shed 8 bases, J shed 2 bases, and the junction held 5 bases outside the gene matches. The CDR3 bases are TGTGCCAGCTCGACTAGCGGGAGCCCCACAGATACGCAGTATTTT. Translating gives CASSTSGSPTDTQYF.

There are many counts of this clonotype. This chain uses TRBV10-3 with TRBJ2-7, with 8 bases identical to TRBD2. Germline V gene sequence: CDR1 ENHRY, CDR2 SYGVKD. After removal of 0 bases from V and 0 bases from J, the junction contained 7 bases not matched to a gene. CDR3 length: 17 amino acids. This CDR3 reads CAISESLAGNNSYEQYF. For the CDR3, the DNA is TGTGCCATCAGTGAGTCCTTAGCGGGAAATAACTCCTACGAGCAGTACTTC.

This clonotype came up many times. V is TRBV6-4 and J is TRBJ1-4, with 9 bases matching TRBD1. The CDR3 has 17 amino acids. CDR1 and CDR2 (germline): MRHNA, SNTAGT. The V gene end was trimmed by 1 base and the J gene end by 8 bases; junction bases not matched to a gene: 11. The CDR3 is CASSDFRDRVIGEKLFF. The CDR3 DNA sequence: TGTGCCAGCAGTGACTTCCGGGACAGGGTGATTGGCGAAAAACTGTTTTTT.

This clonotype is deemed medium-sized. The V and J genes are TRBV2 and TRBJ1-5, with D tentatively TRBD1 (5 bases). Trimming took 7 bases from V and 5 from J, leaving 12 bases between them. Germline loops: CDR1 SNHLY, CDR2 FYNNEI. The CDR3 has 13 amino acids. CDR3 loop: CASKRGLDQPQHF. For the CDR3, the DNA is TGTGCCAGCAAGAGGGGTCTCGATCAGCCCCAGCATTTT.

V and J are TRBV4-1 and TRBJ2-1; no definite D call. Germline CDR1 reads MGHRA; CDR2 reads YSYEKL. V gave up 3 bases and J gave up 15 bases, with 12 bases separating them. The CDR3 loop spans 11 amino acids. The CDR3 nucleotides read TGCGCCAGCAGCCATAGCTACGACCTGTTCTTC. Translated: CASSHSYDLFF.

The V call is TRBV19, the J call TRBJ2-7; the D is unclear. Trimming pared 2 bases from V and 3 bases from J, leaving 14 bases between. The CDR3 is made up of 15 amino acids. The germline CDR1 and CDR2 sequences are LNHDA and SQIVND (reference sequence). The CDR3 region is CASSIQAVANYEQYF. The CDR3 DNA is TGTGCCAGTAGTATACAGGCAGTGGCTAACTACGAGCAGTACTTC. The complete variable domain, with remaining parts taken from reference TRBV19 and TRBJ2-7, reads DGGITQSPKYLFRKEGQNVTLSCEQNLNHDAMYWYRQDPGQGLRLIYYSQIVNDFQKGDIAEGYSVSREKKESFPLTVTSAQKNPTAFYLCASSIQAVANYEQYFGPGTRLTVT.

V is TRBV24-1 and J is TRBJ1-1; 10 nucleotides match TRBD1. V shed 4 bases and J 7 bases; nucleotides not matched to a gene: 11. This CDR3 region has 16 residues. Germline lookup yields CDR1 KGHDR and CDR2 SFDVKD. The CDR3 DNA is TGTGCCACCAGTGACTCCGGGACAGGGGCCGAGGATGAAGCTTTCTTT. Amino acids: CATSDSGTGAEDEAFF.

This clonotype is judged medium-sized. CDR3 protein: CATSRLPVGRNGETQYF. CDR3 nucleotides: TGTGCCACCAGCAGACTCCCGGTCGGGAGGAATGGAGAGACCCAGTACTTC. The chain joins TRBV15 to TRBJ2-5; 7 nucleotides agree with TRBD2. The germline V gene encodes CDR1 LNHNV and CDR2 YYDKDF (reference sequence). The CDR3 has 17 amino acids. With V trimmed by 2 bases and J by 4 bases, 13 bases remained unmatched.

This clonotype was counted at least ten times. The chain has TRBV12-3 or TRBV12-4 and TRBJ1-6; D not resolved. CDR3 size: 20 residues. Trimming left V 5 bases short and J 0 bases short, with 23 bases between. CDR3 in DNA: TGTGCCAGCAGTCCCTACTCCCTACACCGATTGAGCTCCTATAATTCACCCCTCCACTTT. This translates into CASSPYSLHRLSSYNSPLHF.

This clonotype occurred many times. CDR3 region: CASSSDRRSYEQYF. In DNA form, the CDR3 reads TGTGCCAGCAGCTCCGACAGACGCTCCTACGAGCAGTACTTC. V gene TRBV11-1 combines with J gene TRBJ2-7, with TRBD1 as a possible D gene (5 bases). CDR1 is SGHAT and CDR2 is FQDESV in the germline V gene (reference sequence). The V end lost 4 bases, the J end lost 0 bases, and 10 bases lay between the germline ends. The CDR3 has 14 amino acids.

V is TRBV7-6 and J is TRBJ1-3; 8 bases line up with TRBD1. CDR3 length: 14 residues. The trim removed 3 bases at V and 4 bases at J, leaving 2 bases unmatched. The germline CDR1 and CDR2 sequences are SGHVS and FNYEAQ. The CDR3 here is CASSLRTGGNTIYF. In nucleotides, the CDR3 is TGTGCCAGCAGCTTGCGGACAGGGGGAAACACCATATATTTT.

The rearrangement uses TRBV6-1 and TRBJ2-7, with 12 bases lining up with TRBD2. Germline V lookup: CDR1 MNHNS, CDR2 SASEGT. V dropped 9 bases and J dropped 2; count of bases not matched to a gene: 2. This CDR3 comprises 13 residues. CDR3: CASRLAGAYEQYF. CDR3 nucleotide sequence: TGTGCCAGTAGACTAGCGGGGGCCTACGAGCAGTACTTC.

The V call is TRBV19, the J call TRBJ2-7; D is possibly TRBD1 or TRBD2 (5 bases each). V was trimmed by 4 bases and J by 0 bases, leaving 13 bases between them. The CDR3 sequence is 15 residues long. Germline values: CDR1 LNHDA, CDR2 SQIVND (reference sequence). The CDR3 DNA is TGTGCCAGTAGTAATGACAGAGGGAGCTCCTACGAGCAGTACTTC. It is translated as CASSNDRGSSYEQYF.

V usage is TRBV9 and J usage is TRBJ1-2, with a possible D match to TRBD1 (6 bases). V was cut by 5 bases and J by 6 bases, with 17 bases left in between. The CDR3 totals 14 residues. Germline CDR1 reads SGDLS; CDR2 reads YYNGEE. The chain's CDR3 is CASRDDGAGDGYTF. The CDR3 nucleotides are TGTGCCAGCAGAGATGACGGGGCAGGGGATGGCTACACCTTC.

This rearrangement joins TRBV29-1 to TRBJ1-2, with TRBD1 matching over 10 bases. CDR1 and CDR2 (germline): SQVTM, ANQGSEA. The CDR3 totals 15 residues. Germline trimming cut 8 bases from V and 5 bases from J; bases unmatched to any gene: 14. The CDR3 DNA reads as TGCAGCTTAGATCTTGTGGGACAGGGGATGTATGGCTACACCTTC. It is translated as CSLDLVGQGMYGYTF.

The chain couples TRBV10-3 to TRBJ2-5; TRBD2 matches at 11 bases. After removal of 0 bases from V and 2 bases from J, the junction contained 5 bases not matched to a gene. The length of the CDR3 is 17 residues. Germline V lookup: CDR1 ENHRY, CDR2 SYGVKD. DNA for the CDR3: TGTGCCATCAGTGAGTCTTGGGCTAGCGGGGGGCAAGAGACCCAGTACTTC. Protein product: CAISESWASGGQETQYF.

This chain joins TRBV15 and TRBJ2-5, with 10 nucleotides matching TRBD1. With 3 bases clipped from V and 1 base from J, the junction kept 5 bases outside the gene matches. This CDR3 region has 16 residues. CDR1 and CDR2 from the germline V gene are LNHNV and YYDKDF (reference sequence). The CDR3 sequence: CATSRGTGAFQETQYF. CDR3 bases: TGTGCCACCAGCAGGGGGACAGGGGCATTCCAAGAGACCCAGTACTTC. Supplemented by reference TRBV15 and TRBJ2-5, the full variable domain reads DAMVIQNPRYQVTQFGKPVTLSCSQTLNHNVMYWYQQKSSQAPKLLFHYYDKDFNNEADTPDNFQSRRPNTSFCFLDIRSPGLGDTAMYLCATSRGTGAFQETQYFGPGTRLLVL.

This clonotype was recorded only once. The conserved phenylalanine or tryptophan is not found at the CDR3 terminus, so this likely reflects a read error. This sequence joins TRBV9 and TRBJ2-2; D perhaps matches TRBD1 (6 bases). The length of the CDR3 is 15 residues. The germline CDR1 and CDR2 sequences are SGDLS and YYNGEE. The V end was cut by 1 base, the J end by 7 bases, with 14 bases between. CDR3 amino acids: CASSVPGERGGELFL. Written as DNA, the CDR3 is TGTGCCAGCAGCGTACCAGGGGAGCGTGGCGGGGAGCTGTTTCTT.

In this sample, this clonotype turned up many times. The rearrangement joins TRBV7-8 to TRBJ2-3, with TRBD2 matching over 9 bases. Per the germline V gene, CDR1 is SGHVS and CDR2 is FQNEAQ. J was trimmed by 7 bases and V by 6 bases; bases with no gene match: 11. The CDR3 loop spans 15 amino acids. The chain's CDR3 is CASSPIAGATHTQYF. As DNA, the CDR3 is TGTGCCAGCAGTCCTATAGCGGGAGCGACCCATACGCAGTATTTT. The whole variable domain, filled in from reference TRBV7-8 and TRBJ2-3, reads GAGVSQSPRYKVAKRGQDVALRCDPISGHVSLFWYQQALGQGPEFLTYFQNEAQLDKSGLPSDRFFAERPEGSVSTLKIQRTQQEDSAVYLCASSPIAGATHTQYFGPGTRLTVL.

CDR3 DNA: TGTGCCATCAGTGAAGTTACAGATACGCAGTATTTT. Translating gives CAISEVTDTQYF. The genes are TRBV10-3 and TRBJ2-3; D remains unclear. V lost 3 bases and J lost 3, with 4 bases in between. Per germline, CDR1 ENHRY and CDR2 SYGVKD. CDR3 size: 12 residues.

The chain is built from TRBV20-1 and TRBJ2-7; no clear D gene. The V gene lost 0 bases and the J gene lost 1 base, with 7 bases spanning the gap. Germline V lookup: CDR1 DFQATT, CDR2 SNEGSKA (reference sequence). The CDR3 runs to 13 residues. In DNA, the CDR3 is TGCAGTGCTAGAGATCCTACGTCCTACGAGCAGTACTTC. Amino acids: CSARDPTSYEQYF.

At least ten counts were recorded for this clonotype. The chain joins TRBV5-1 to TRBJ1-1; D perhaps matches TRBD1 (6 bases). V lost 1 base and J lost 2, with 9 bases in between. CDR1 and CDR2 from the germline V gene are SGHRS and YFSETQ. The CDR3 contains 14 residues. CDR3 protein: CASSLPGANTEAFF. The CDR3 bases are TGCGCCAGCAGCTTGCCAGGGGCTAACACTGAAGCTTTCTTT.

The chain couples TRBV19 to TRBJ2-5; no clear D. Looked up from germline, CDR1 is LNHDA and CDR2 is SQIVND (reference sequence). CDR3 size: 14 residues. Trimming removed 3 bases from V and 9 bases from J, with 17 bases in between. The DNA for the CDR3 is TGTGCCAGTAGTATTCCCGCTTACAATCAGCCCCAGTACTTC. This translates into CASSIPAYNQPQYF. Drawing the rest from reference TRBV19 and TRBJ2-5, the complete variable domain is DGGITQSPKYLFRKEGQNVTLSCEQNLNHDAMYWYRQDPGQGLRLIYYSQIVNDFQKGDIAEGYSVSREKKESFPLTVTSAQKNPTAFYLCASSIPAYNQPQYFGPGTRLLVL.

The chain recombines TRBV2 with TRBJ2-1; 14 bases agree with TRBD2. V lost 6 bases, J lost 3 bases, and 1 base stayed unmatched. Germline values: CDR1 SNHLY, CDR2 FYNNEI. The CDR3 has 15 amino acids. In DNA, the CDR3 is TGTGCCAGCAGCGGGACTAGCGGGGGCTACAATGAGCAGTTCTTC. This sequence encodes CASSGTSGGYNEQFF.